The 2 T cell receptor beta chains given below trace back to one sample, sequenced in a study of T cell responses to AZD1222 COVID-19 vaccine. The assay was immunoSEQ multiplex PCR, and TCRdb's table has in-frame clones only and misses some. Among about 120,000 clones listed, 88% were seen once. The sequencing here drew on peripheral blood, taken on day 0 of AZD1222 vaccination. Receptors originate from an adult in good health.

The rearrangement uses TRBV24-1 and TRBJ1-2; 8 nucleotides line up with TRBD1. Trimming cost V 4 bases and J 7 bases; bases outside gene matches: 13. Germline CDR1 KGHDR, CDR2 SFDVKD. The CDR3 is made up of 16 amino acids. The CDR3 DNA follows: TGTGCCACCAGTGACTCTACGCAGGGGGCGTTTAGTGGCTACACCTTC. Protein product: CATSDSTQGAFSGYTF.

The chain uses TRBV5-1 and TRBJ2-3; 8 bases are a match to TRBD2. J lost 5 bases, V lost 1 base, and 3 bases had no gene match. This CDR3 has 14 amino acids. Germline CDR1 and CDR2: SGHRS and YFSETQ. Here the CDR3 DNA reads TGCGCCAGCAGCTTGAGCGGGGGTGGAGATACGCAGTATTTT. Translation gives CASSLSGGGDTQYF.